This T cell receptor (beta chain) was sequenced in a study of T cells after yellow fever vaccination. Study results and limitations: Reappearance after the booster was seen for most primary-vaccination clones, at 95% to 96% CD4 and about 90% CD8. FACS-sorted repertoires might harbor abundant contaminating clonotypes from the bulk population.

This clonotype came up many times. Its specificity is unknown. A universal primer site and UMIs were added as TCR cDNA was made by 5'RACE template switching. TCRdb reprocessed the 5' RACE reads with MiXCR, giving one entry per CDR3 protein. The top ten clones hold 23% of a sample with hundreds of thousands of distinct CDR3 sequences, more than 3% of them seen once. The germline V and J ends were trimmed by 3 bases and 2 bases, with 11 bases remaining between them. The CDR3 is 13 residues long. Per germline, CDR1 DFQATT and CDR2 SNEGSKA (reference sequence). Material: PBMCs, obtained on the day of the yellow fever booster vaccination. V and J are TRBV20-1 and TRBJ2-7; D is ambiguous. This TCR came from a young man who received the YFV17D yellow fever vaccine. This CDR3 reads CSASGGATYEQYV. The CDR3 DNA follows: TGCAGTGCTAGTGGCGGTGCTACCTACGAGCAGTACGTC.